This T cell receptor beta chain was documented in a study of blood T cell repertoires in COVID-19. In its sample, this clone was seen a few times. In the original processing: Quantification of nucleated cells was approximated via reference gene primer amplification. Repertoires were generated with immunoSEQ multiplex PCR, while TCRdb's copy carries only in-frame clones and drops some. The V and J calls and clone size come from that table; D and trimming were worked out from the DNA. The sample shows about 100,000 clones, approximately 91% of them seen only once. CDR3 length: 18 amino acids. V shed 4 bases, J shed 2 bases, and the junction held 15 bases outside the gene matches. Germline V CDR1 and CDR2: LGHDT, YNNKEL (reference sequence).

The sequence was obtained from a man aged 18-30 years with acute or convalescent COVID-19. This chain connects TRBV3-1 (or the pseudogene TRBV3-2) to TRBJ2-3, with TRBD2 identical over 7 bases. Material for sequencing was peripheral blood. CDR3 loop: CASSPRRGGAGVTDTQYF. In DNA form, the CDR3 reads TGTGCCAGCAGCCCAAGAAGAGGCGGGGCGGGAGTCACAGATACGCAGTATTTT.